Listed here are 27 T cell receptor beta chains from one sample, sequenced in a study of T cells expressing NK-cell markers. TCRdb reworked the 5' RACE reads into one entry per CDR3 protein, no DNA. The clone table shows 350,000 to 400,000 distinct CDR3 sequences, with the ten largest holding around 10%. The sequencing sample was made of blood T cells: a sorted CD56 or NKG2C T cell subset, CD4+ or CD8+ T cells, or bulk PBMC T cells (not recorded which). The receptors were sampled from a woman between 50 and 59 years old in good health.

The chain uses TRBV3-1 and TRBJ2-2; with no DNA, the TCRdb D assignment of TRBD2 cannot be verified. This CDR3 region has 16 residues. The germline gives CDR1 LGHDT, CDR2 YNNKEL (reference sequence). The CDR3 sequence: CASSQMEAGATGELFF.

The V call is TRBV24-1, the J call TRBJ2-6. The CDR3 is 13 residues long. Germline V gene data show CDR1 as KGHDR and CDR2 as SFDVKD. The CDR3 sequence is CAAQRSGANVLTF.

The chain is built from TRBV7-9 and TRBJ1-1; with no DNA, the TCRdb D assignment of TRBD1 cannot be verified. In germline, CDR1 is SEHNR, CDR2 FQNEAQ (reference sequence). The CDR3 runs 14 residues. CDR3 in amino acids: CASSLGTPNTEAFF.

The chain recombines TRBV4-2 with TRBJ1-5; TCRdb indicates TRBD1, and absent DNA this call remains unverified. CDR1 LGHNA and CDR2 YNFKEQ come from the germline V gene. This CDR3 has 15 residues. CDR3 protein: CASSPDSHSNQPQHF.

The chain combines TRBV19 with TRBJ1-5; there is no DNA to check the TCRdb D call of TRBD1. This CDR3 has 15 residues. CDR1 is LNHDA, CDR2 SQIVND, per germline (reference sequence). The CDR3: CASSLRGGQNQPQHF. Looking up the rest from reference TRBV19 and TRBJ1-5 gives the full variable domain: DGGITQSPKYLFRKEGQNVTLSCEQNLNHDAMYWYRQDPGQGLRLIYYSQIVNDFQKGDIAEGYSVSREKKESFPLTVTSAQKNPTAFYLCASSLRGGQNQPQHFGDGTRLSIL.

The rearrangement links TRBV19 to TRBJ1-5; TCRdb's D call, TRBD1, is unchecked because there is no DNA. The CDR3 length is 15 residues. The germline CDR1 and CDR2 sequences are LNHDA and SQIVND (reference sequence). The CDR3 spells CASSIENRRSQPQHF.

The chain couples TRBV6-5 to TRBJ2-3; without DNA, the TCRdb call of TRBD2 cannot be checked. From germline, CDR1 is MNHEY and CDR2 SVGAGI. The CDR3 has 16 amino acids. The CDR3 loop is CASSYSARGHTDTQYF.

CDR3 amino acids: CASSPFNRSQPQHF. The rearrangement uses TRBV7-4 and TRBJ1-5. The CDR3 loop spans 14 amino acids. Germline V gene lookup returns CDR1 SGHVT and CDR2 SQSDAQ. The whole variable domain, remainder taken from reference TRBV7-4 and TRBJ1-5, is GAGVSQSPRYKVAKRGRDVALRCDSISGHVTLYWYRQTLGQGSEVLTYSQSDAQRDKSGRPSGRFSAERPERSVSTLKIQRTEQGDSAVYLCASSPFNRSQPQHFGDGTRLSIL.

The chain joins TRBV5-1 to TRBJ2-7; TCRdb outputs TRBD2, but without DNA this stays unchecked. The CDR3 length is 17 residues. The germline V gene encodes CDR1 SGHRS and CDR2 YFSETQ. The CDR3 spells CASSLVMGLAGGNEQYF.

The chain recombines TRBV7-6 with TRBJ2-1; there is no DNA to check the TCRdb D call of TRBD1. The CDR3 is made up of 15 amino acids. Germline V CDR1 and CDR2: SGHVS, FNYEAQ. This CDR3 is CASSPRTLINNEQFF.

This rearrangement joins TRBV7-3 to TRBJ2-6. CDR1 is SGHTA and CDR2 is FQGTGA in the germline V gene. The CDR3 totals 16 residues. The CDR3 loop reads CASSYRDRSGANVLTF.

The CDR3 is CASSLFGSHGANVLTF. The genes are TRBV11-2 and TRBJ2-6; as DNA is missing, the TRBD1 call by TCRdb cannot be tested. There are 16 residues in the CDR3. From germline, CDR1 is SGHAT and CDR2 FQNNGV.

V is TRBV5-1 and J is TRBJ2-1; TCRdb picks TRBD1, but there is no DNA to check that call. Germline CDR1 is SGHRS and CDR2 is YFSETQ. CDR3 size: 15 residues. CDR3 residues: CASTPAVGGHNEQFF.

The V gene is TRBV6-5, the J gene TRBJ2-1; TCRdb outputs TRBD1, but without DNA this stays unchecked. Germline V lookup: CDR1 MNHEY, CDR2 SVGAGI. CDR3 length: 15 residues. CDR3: CASSSRTEINNEQFF.

CDR3 region: CASSHRDRGWRTDTQYF. This chain connects TRBV5-1 to TRBJ2-3; TCRdb indicates TRBD1, and absent DNA this call remains unverified. CDR1 SGHRS and CDR2 YFSETQ come from the germline V gene. This CDR3 has 17 residues.

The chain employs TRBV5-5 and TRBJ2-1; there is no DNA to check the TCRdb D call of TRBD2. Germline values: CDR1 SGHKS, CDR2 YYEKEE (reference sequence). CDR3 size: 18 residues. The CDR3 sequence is CASSSYFSASISYNEQFF.

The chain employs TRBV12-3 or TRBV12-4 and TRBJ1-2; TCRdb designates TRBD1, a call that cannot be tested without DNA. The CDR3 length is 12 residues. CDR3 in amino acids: CASSGQEIGYTF.

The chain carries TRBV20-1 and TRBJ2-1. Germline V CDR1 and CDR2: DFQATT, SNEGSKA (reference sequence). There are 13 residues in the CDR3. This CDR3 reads CSATGTLYNEQFF.

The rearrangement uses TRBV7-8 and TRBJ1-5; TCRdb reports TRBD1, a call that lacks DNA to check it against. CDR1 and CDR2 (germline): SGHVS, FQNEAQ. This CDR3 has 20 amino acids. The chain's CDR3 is CASSLDRERFTVLSNQPQHF.

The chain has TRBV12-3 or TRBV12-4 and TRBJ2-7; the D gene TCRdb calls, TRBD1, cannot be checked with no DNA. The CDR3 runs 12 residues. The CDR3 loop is CASSLTRRKQYF.

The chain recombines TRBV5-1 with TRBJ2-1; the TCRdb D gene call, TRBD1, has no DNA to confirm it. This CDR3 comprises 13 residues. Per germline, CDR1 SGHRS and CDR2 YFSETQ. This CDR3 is CASMSRGLNEQFF.

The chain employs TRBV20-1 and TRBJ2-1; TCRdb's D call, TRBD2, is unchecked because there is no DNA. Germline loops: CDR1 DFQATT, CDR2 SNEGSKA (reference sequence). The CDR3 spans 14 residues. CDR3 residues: CSAFSGTGSNEQFF.

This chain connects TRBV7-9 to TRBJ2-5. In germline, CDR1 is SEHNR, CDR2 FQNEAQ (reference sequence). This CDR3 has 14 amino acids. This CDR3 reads CASSLFNREETQYF.

This CDR3 is CASSPRTPGTAYNEQFF. The V gene is TRBV19, the J gene TRBJ2-1; no DNA is available, so the TRBD1 call from TCRdb remains unchecked. Germline-derived CDR1 and CDR2 are LNHDA and SQIVND (reference sequence). The length of the CDR3 is 17 residues.

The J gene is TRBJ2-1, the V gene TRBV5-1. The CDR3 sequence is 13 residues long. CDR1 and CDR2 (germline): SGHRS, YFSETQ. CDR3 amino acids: CASSLRTNNEQFF.

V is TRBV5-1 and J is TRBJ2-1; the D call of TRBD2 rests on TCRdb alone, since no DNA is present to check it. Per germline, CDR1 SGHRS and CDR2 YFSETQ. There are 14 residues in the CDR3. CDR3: CASSSGLESSEQFF.

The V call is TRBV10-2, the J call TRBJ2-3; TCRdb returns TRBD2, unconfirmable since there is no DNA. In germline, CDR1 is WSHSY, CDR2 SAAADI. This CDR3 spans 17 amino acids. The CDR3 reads CASHGGGTSISTDTQYF.